This T cell receptor (beta chain) was captured by sequencing in a study of Ad26.COV2.S vaccination and SARS-CoV-2 variants. General study results and limits: Vaccinees showed greater spike-specific TCR breadth than placebo recipients.

Treatment indicated: about 20 received Ad26.COV2.S at low or high dose, single or two shots; about 5 received placebo; per-sample allocation not given. Day 63 after the first injection of vaccine or placebo was the sampling time. Within Boston, the person who donated was an adult of 18-55 years. Some clones are missing from TCRdb's copy, which holds only in-frame ones; the method was immunoSEQ multiplex PCR. The sample has about 460,000 clones, roughly 87% seen once. Notes on this clone: Its antigen is not known.

The sequencing here drew on peripheral blood, taken in a trial of Ad26.COV2.S vaccine versus placebo. This TCR was sampled from a person aged 18-60 years who received the Ad26.COV2.S COVID-19 vaccine or a placebo.

The CDR3 spells CASSGGTYVSKETQYF. Written as DNA, the CDR3 is TGTGCCAGCAGTGGCGGGACATACGTTTCAAAAGAGACCCAGTACTTC. This chain joins TRBV25-1 and TRBJ2-5; either TRBD1 or TRBD2 may supply D (6 bases each). The CDR3 is made up of 16 amino acids. Deletions cut 4 bases from V and 3 bases from J, with 18 bases between. From germline, CDR1 is MGHDK and CDR2 SYGVNS.